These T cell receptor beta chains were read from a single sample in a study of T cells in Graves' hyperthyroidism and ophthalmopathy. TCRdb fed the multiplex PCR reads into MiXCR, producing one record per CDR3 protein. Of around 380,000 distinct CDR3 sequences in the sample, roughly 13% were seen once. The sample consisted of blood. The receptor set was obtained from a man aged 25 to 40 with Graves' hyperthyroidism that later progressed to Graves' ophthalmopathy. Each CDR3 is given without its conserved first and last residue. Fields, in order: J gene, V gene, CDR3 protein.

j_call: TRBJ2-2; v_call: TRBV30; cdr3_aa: AWSVQGAGELF
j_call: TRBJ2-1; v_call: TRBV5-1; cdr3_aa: ASSLFGHSSYNEQF
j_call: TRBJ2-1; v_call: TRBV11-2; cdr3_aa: ASSLVGQNNEQF
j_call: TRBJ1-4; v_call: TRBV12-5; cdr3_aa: ASARRVNEKLF
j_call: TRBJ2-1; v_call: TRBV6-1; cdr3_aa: ASSWDSSGTSNFEQF
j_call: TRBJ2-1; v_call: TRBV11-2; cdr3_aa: ASSYGADNEQF
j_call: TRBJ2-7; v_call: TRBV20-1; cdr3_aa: SAPRAIGGLTSYEQY
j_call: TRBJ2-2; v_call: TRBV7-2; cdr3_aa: ASSVNRGGGELF
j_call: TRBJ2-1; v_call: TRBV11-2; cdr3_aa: ASSFMTGFNEQF
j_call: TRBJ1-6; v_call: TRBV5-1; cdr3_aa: ASSVTGQEYSPLH